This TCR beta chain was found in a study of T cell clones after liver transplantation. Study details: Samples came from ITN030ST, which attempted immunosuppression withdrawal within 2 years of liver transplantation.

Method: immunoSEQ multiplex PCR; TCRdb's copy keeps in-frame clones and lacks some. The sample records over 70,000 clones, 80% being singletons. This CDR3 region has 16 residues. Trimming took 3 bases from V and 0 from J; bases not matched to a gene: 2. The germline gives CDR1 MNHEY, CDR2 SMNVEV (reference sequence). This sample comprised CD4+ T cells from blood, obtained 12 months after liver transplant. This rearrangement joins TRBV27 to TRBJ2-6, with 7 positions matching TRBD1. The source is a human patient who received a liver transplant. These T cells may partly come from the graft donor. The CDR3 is CASSFWDSSGANVLTF. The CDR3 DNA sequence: TGTGCCAGCAGTTTCTGGGACAGCTCTGGGGCCAACGTCCTGACTTTC. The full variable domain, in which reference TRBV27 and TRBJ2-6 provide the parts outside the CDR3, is EAQVTQNPRYLITVTGKKLTVTCSQNMNHEYMSWYRQDPGLGLRQIYYSMNVEVTDKGDVPEGYKVSRKEKRNFPLILESPSPNQTSLYFCASSFWDSSGANVLTFGAGSRLTVL.